Below are 4 T cell receptor beta chains sequenced from a single sample in a study of T cell responses to AZD1222 COVID-19 vaccine. The protocol was immunoSEQ multiplex PCR, while the TCRdb copy is restricted to in-frame clones and leaves out a portion. In the table there are about 120,000 clones, about four fifths of which are singletons. This sample comprised peripheral blood, obtained on day 0 of AZD1222 vaccination. These receptors came from an adult in good health.

This clone was seen a few times. The V and J genes are TRBV15 and TRBJ1-2, with TRBD1 matching over 8 bases. This CDR3 comprises 15 residues. CDR1 and CDR2 (germline): LNHNV, YYDKDF (reference sequence). The V segment lost 0 bases and the J segment 5 bases; nucleotides outside the gene matches: 5. The CDR3 region is CATSREDRVVYGYTF. CDR3 DNA: TGTGCCACCAGCAGAGAGGACAGGGTTGTGTATGGCTACACCTTC. The entire variable domain, with the rest obtained from reference TRBV15 and TRBJ1-2, is as follows: DAMVIQNPRYQVTQFGKPVTLSCSQTLNHNVMYWYQQKSSQAPKLLFHYYDKDFNNEADTPDNFQSRRPNTSFCFLDIRSPGLGDTAMYLCATSREDRVVYGYTFGSGTRLTVV.

V and J are TRBV3-1 (or the pseudogene TRBV3-2) and TRBJ2-1; TRBD1 aligns across 10 bases. Trimming took 3 bases from V and 5 from J; bases not matched to a gene: 10. From germline, CDR1 is LGHDT and CDR2 YNNKEL (reference sequence). The CDR3 is 17 residues long. In DNA form, the CDR3 reads TGTGCCAGCAGCCATCGGCCGGGACAGGGGATTAACAATGAGCAGTTCTTC. Translated: CASSHRPGQGINNEQFF.

J is TRBJ1-2 and V is TRBV30; D gene ambiguous. CDR1 and CDR2 (germline): GTSNPN, SVGIG (reference sequence). Trimming pared 4 bases from V and 3 bases from J, leaving 12 bases between. This CDR3 has 13 amino acids. The CDR3 DNA is TGTGCCTGGAATCGGAGGGCCTACTATGGCTACACCTTC. Protein sequence: CAWNRRAYYGYTF.

This chain uses TRBV28 with TRBJ2-4; tentative D call: TRBD1 (5 bases). The V gene lost 8 bases and the J gene lost 4 bases, with 12 bases spanning the gap. The germline gives CDR1 MDHEN, CDR2 SYDVKM. The CDR3 has 13 residues. CDR3 loop: CASGAEPKNIQYF. The CDR3 DNA reads as TGTGCCAGCGGGGCGGAGCCTAAAAACATTCAGTACTTC.